The T cell receptor (beta chain) described here comes from a study of T cell changes during pregnancy in multiple sclerosis. Sequenced by immunoSEQ multiplex PCR; TCRdb stores in-frame clones only, minus some. The sample lists 35,000 to 45,000 clones; 91% were seen once. Losses at the gene ends were 6 bases for V and 8 bases for J; bases not matched to a gene: 9. Looked up from germline, CDR1 is LNHDA and CDR2 is SQIVND (reference sequence). The CDR3 loop spans 13 amino acids. This receptor was identified in a female donor with multiple sclerosis, enrolled in a pregnancy study. V gene TRBV19 combines with J gene TRBJ1-2; 7 bases align to TRBD1. Material: CD4+ T cells from peripheral blood mononuclear cells, obtained before pregnancy. The CDR3 coding sequence is TGTGCCAGTAGAAAAGAGGGACAGCGAGGCTACACCTTC. It specifies CASRKEGQRGYTF.